This T cell receptor (beta chain) was sequenced during a study of blood T cell repertoires in COVID-19. Study as a whole: Some COVID-19 samples were acute and others convalescent; all came from the United States, Italy and Spain. T cells, B-cell-depleted T cells, or PBMCs provided the cDNA or gDNA that served as material.

Trimming took off 6 bases at V and 3 bases at J, with 18 bases between the two ends. Germline CDR1 is SGHKS and CDR2 is YYEKEE (reference sequence). CDR3 size: 15 residues. Original methodology: Reference gene primer amplification gave nucleated cell count estimates. TCRdb's table, derived via immunoSEQ multiplex PCR, lists solely in-frame clones and lacks some. The V and J calls and clone size come from that table; D and trimming were worked out from the DNA. The data contain fewer than 110,000 clones, over 75% of them singletons. The chain joins TRBV5-5 to TRBJ1-2; no definite D call. The receptor was derived from a human donor in a cohort sampled during active or convalescent COVID-19. Sequenced sample: peripheral blood. The CDR3, as DNA: TGTGCCAGCACCATTACCCCGGCCGGGGACTATGGCTACACCTTC. Its translation is CASTITPAGDYGYTF.